This T cell receptor beta chain comes out of a study of PD-1 blockade in classical Hodgkin lymphoma. Study results and caveats: Although disease activity or prior therapy may be involved, causes of the repertoire differences remain undefined. Relapsed/refractory patients reportedly had lower baseline diversity than newly diagnosed patients.

On this clone itself: What it binds is not known.

Assay used: immunoSEQ multiplex PCR; TCRdb lists only in-frame clones, some missing. The sample carries 20,000 to 30,000 clones, roughly nine tenths recorded once. Time point defined: newly diagnosed, previously untreated cHL patient sample. Thawed PBMCs yielded CD4+ T cells through magnetic negative selection. The length of the CDR3 is 15 residues. With 0 bases clipped from V and 5 bases from J, the junction kept 7 bases outside the gene matches. Germline CDR1 SGHRS, CDR2 YFSETQ. This receptor was identified in a human donor with classical Hodgkin lymphoma. The rearrangement links TRBV5-1 to TRBJ2-5; 7 bases are a match to TRBD2. Sequencing was performed on CD4+ T cells from blood. The CDR3 bases are TGCGCCAGCAGCTTGGAGGGAGGGACCCTCGAGACCCAGTACTTC. The encoded protein is CASSLEGGTLETQYF. Using reference TRBV5-1 and TRBJ2-5 for the parts outside the CDR3, the full variable domain is KAGVTQTPRYLIKTRGQQVTLSCSPISGHRSVSWYQQTPGQGLQFLFEYFSETQRNKGNFPGRFSGRQFSNSRSEMNVSTLELGDSALYLCASSLEGGTLETQYFGPGTRLLVL.